Below are 9 T cell receptor beta chains sequenced from a single sample in a study of blood T cell repertoires in COVID-19 (dated by TCRdb to the early 2020s). Library method: the immunoSEQ multiplex PCR assay. Entries here come from immuneACCESS through TCRdb and include only in-frame sequences with V and J called. Some clones fail to appear in such tables; in the studies checked, an unresolved V gene covers under half of the shortfall, and the cause of the remainder is unknown. This sample has fewer than 500,000 clones in its table, and 75% to 90% of those were observed once. 1% to 1.3% of the sample is taken by the ten largest. Material for sequencing was PBMCs or T cells enriched from blood (not recorded which). These receptors originate from a man younger than 40 who had recovered from COVID-19.

The count of this clone is one. This sequence joins TRBV5-4 and TRBJ2-7; 13 bases are shared with TRBD2. J was trimmed by 3 bases and V by 1 base; bases with no gene match: 4. The CDR3 spans 16 residues. CDR1 is SGHNT, CDR2 YYREEE, per germline (reference sequence). CDR3 nucleotide sequence: TGTGCCAGCAGCTTGACTAGCGGGAGGGGTCGCTACGAGCAGTACTTC. The encoded protein is CASSLTSGRGRYEQYF. Supplemented by reference TRBV5-4 and TRBJ2-7, the full variable domain reads ETGVTQSPTHLIKTRGQQVTLRCSSQSGHNTVSWYQQALGQGPQFIFQYYREEENGRGNFPPRFSGLQFPNYSSELNVNALELDDSALYLCASSLTSGRGRYEQYFGPGTRLTVT.

Only a few counts were recorded for this clone. The rearrangement joins TRBV2 to TRBJ2-5, with D perhaps matching TRBD2 (5 bases). Germline assignment: CDR1 SNHLY and CDR2 FYNNEI. V was clipped by 4 bases and J by 5 bases, with 8 bases between them. This CDR3 has 12 amino acids. This CDR3 is CASSGGGETQYF. As DNA, the CDR3 is TGTGCCAGCAGTGGCGGCGGGGAGACCCAGTACTTC.

The gene calls are TRBV19 and TRBJ2-1; D may be TRBD2 (5 bases). The CDR3 is made up of 16 amino acids. V was trimmed by 0 bases and J by 5 bases, leaving 14 bases between them. Looked up from germline, CDR1 is LNHDA and CDR2 is SQIVND (reference sequence). DNA for the CDR3: TGTGCCAGTAGTATAGAAAAGCGGCCAGGCCACAATGAGCAGTTCTTC. Its protein is CASSIEKRPGHNEQFF.

The V call is TRBV10-3, the J call TRBJ2-3; TRBD2 agrees at 10 bases. CDR1 is ENHRY and CDR2 is SYGVKD in the germline V gene. J was trimmed by 4 bases and V by 2 bases; bases with no gene match: 9. The CDR3 is 17 residues long. The CDR3 sequence is CAISETLAGGSADTQYF. The CDR3 nucleotides are TGTGCCATCAGTGAGACCTTAGCGGGAGGATCGGCAGATACGCAGTATTTT.

The CDR3 here is CASSYTQGVGNQPQHF. In nucleotides, the CDR3 is TGTGCCAGCAGTTACACGCAGGGGGTTGGCAATCAGCCCCAGCATTTT. The chain recombines TRBV6-5 with TRBJ1-5; 7 nucleotides match TRBD1. This CDR3 region has 16 residues. Trimming cost V 2 bases and J 2 bases; bases outside gene matches: 6. Germline lookup yields CDR1 MNHEY and CDR2 SVGAGI.

The CDR3 DNA reads as TGTGCCAGCAGTTTAGAAGGGCGCGGAGGGGGCTCCAATGAGCAGTTCTTC. Residues: CASSLEGRGGGSNEQFF. The rearrangement links TRBV28 to TRBJ2-1; D possibly corresponds to TRBD1 (7 bases). Trimming took off 2 bases at V and 6 bases at J, with 20 bases between the two ends. Looked up from germline, CDR1 is MDHEN and CDR2 is SYDVKM. The length of the CDR3 is 17 residues. Full variable domain (rest looked up from reference TRBV28 and TRBJ2-1): DVKVTQSSRYLVKRTGEKVFLECVQDMDHENMFWYRQDPGLGLRLIYFSYDVKMKEKGDIPEGYSVSREKKERFSLILESASTNQTSMYLCASSLEGRGGGSNEQFFGPGTRLTVL.

The genes are TRBV12-5 and TRBJ1-6; the D gene is possibly TRBD1 (5 bases). Germline CDR1 LGHNT, CDR2 FRNRAP. V lost 6 bases to trimming and J lost 10 bases, with 10 bases between them. The CDR3 totals 12 residues. This CDR3 reads CASGWGRSPLHF. The CDR3 DNA follows: TGTGCTAGTGGCTGGGGCCGATCACCCCTCCACTTT.

The rearrangement uses TRBV28 and TRBJ1-2, with D perhaps matching TRBD1 (5 bases). The CDR3 totals 13 residues. CDR1 and CDR2 from the germline V gene are MDHEN and SYDVKM. Trimming took off 4 bases at V and 2 bases at J, with 8 bases between the two ends. CDR3 in amino acids: CASSWTSNYGYTF. CDR3 coding DNA: TGTGCCAGCAGTTGGACATCCAACTATGGCTACACCTTC.

J is TRBJ2-3 and V is TRBV15; TRBD2 matches at 10 bases. Looked up from germline, CDR1 is LNHNV and CDR2 is YYDKDF (reference sequence). Trimming cost V 1 base and J 2 bases; bases outside gene matches: 3. CDR3 length: 16 amino acids. The DNA for the CDR3 is TGTGCCACCAGCAGAGGACTAGCGGGTGACACAGATACGCAGTATTTT. Translated: CATSRGLAGDTDTQYF.